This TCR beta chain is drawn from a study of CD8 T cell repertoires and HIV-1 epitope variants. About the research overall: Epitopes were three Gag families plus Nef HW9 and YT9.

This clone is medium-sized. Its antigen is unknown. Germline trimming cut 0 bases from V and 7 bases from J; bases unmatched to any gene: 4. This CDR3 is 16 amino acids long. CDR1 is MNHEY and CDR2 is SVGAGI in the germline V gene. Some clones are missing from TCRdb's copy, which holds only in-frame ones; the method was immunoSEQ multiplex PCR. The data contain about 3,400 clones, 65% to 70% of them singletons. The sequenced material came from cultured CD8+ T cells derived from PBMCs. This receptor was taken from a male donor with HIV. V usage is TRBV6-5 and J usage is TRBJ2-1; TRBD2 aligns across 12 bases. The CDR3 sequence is CASSYSTTSGGNEQFF. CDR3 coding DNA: TGTGCCAGCAGTTACTCGACGACTAGCGGGGGTAATGAGCAGTTCTTC.